These 17 T cell receptor beta chains originate from one sample sequenced in a study of T cells in Graves' hyperthyroidism and ophthalmopathy. RNA transcripts served as the template for amplifying TCR beta CDR3 regions. With the HTBI primer set, the TCR CDR3 went through a first round of RT-PCR. Via MiXCR, TCRdb re-called the multiplex PCR reads, giving one row per CDR3 protein. Of nearly 110,000 distinct CDR3 sequences in the sample, about 16% were seen once. The sequenced material came from blood. The receptors here all came from a woman between 50 and 59 years old with Graves' hyperthyroidism.

The chain joins TRBV2 to TRBJ1-2; 8 bases are shared with TRBD1. The V and J ends lost 0 bases and 6 bases, in that order; junction bases with no gene match: 6. The CDR3 spans 15 residues. The germline V gene has CDR1 SNHLY and CDR2 FYNNEI. The CDR3 DNA sequence: TGTGCCAGCAGTGAAGCCCTAGGCAGGGGGCATGGCTACACCTTC. Its translation is CASSEALGRGHGYTF.

This clonotype was detected many times. The chain joins TRBV19 to TRBJ1-2, with D perhaps TRBD1 (6 bases). V dropped 4 bases and J dropped 7 bases, with 19 bases sitting between them. Germline lookup yields CDR1 LNHDA and CDR2 SQIVND (reference sequence). The CDR3 has 15 amino acids. The CDR3 protein is CASSNGNRDAFGYTF. CDR3 bases: TGTGCCAGTAGTAATGGGAACAGGGACGCGTTTGGCTACACCTTC.

The V gene is TRBV7-8, the J gene TRBJ1-3; D gene unclear. The germline CDR1 and CDR2 sequences are SGHVS and FQNEAQ. The CDR3 covers 16 residues. V lost 5 bases and J lost 0, with 14 bases in between. The CDR3 DNA follows: TGTGCCAGCAGCCATTTCTTTCAGAGCTCTGGAAACACCATATATTTT. Translation gives CASSHFFQSSGNTIYF.

This clonotype was recorded many times. V is TRBV7-9 and J is TRBJ1-1; maybe TRBD1 (5 bases). Germline V gene sequence: CDR1 SEHNR, CDR2 FQNEAQ (reference sequence). Trimming removed 3 bases at V and 5 bases at J, with 13 bases between. CDR3 size: 14 residues. CDR3 sequence reads: CASSFQAGRTEAFF. The CDR3, as DNA: TGTGCCAGCAGCTTTCAGGCAGGGAGGACTGAAGCTTTCTTT.

The table lists this clonotype with many counts. V is TRBV5-6 and J is TRBJ2-3, with TRBD2 matching over 7 bases. The germline V gene has CDR1 SGHDT and CDR2 YYEEEE. Losses at the gene ends were 0 bases for V and 2 bases for J; bases not matched to a gene: 6. The CDR3 consists of 16 residues. The CDR3 reads CASSLAAGTPTDTQYF. The CDR3 DNA sequence: TGTGCCAGCAGCTTGGCAGCGGGGACCCCCACAGATACGCAGTATTTT.

This clonotype appeared many times. This chain joins TRBV9 and TRBJ2-1, with 7 bases aligning to TRBD2. Trimming at V came to 2 bases and at J to 4 bases, leaving 6 bases not matched to a gene. CDR1 is SGDLS and CDR2 is YYNGEE in the germline V gene. This CDR3 is 15 amino acids long. DNA for the CDR3: TGTGCCAGCAGCGTGGGAGGGGCCCATTACAATGAGCAGTTCTTC. Its translation: CASSVGGAHYNEQFF.

The chain combines TRBV10-3 with TRBJ2-1; TRBD2 matches at 7 bases. The V gene's germline CDR1 is ENHRY and CDR2 SYGVKD. The CDR3 contains 15 residues. After removal of 3 bases from V and 1 base from J, the junction contained 3 bases not matched to a gene. Here the CDR3 DNA reads TGTGCCATCAGTGAACTAGCGAGGTCCTACAATGAGCAGTTCTTC. Protein product: CAISELARSYNEQFF.

This clonotype appeared many times. The genes are TRBV19 and TRBJ2-3, with 9 bases that match TRBD1. Germline CDR1 and CDR2: LNHDA and SQIVND (reference sequence). After removal of 7 bases from V and 0 bases from J, the junction contained 5 bases not matched to a gene. This CDR3 spans 15 amino acids. CDR3 in DNA: TGTGCCAGTACCCCGACAGGGGGAAGCACAGATACGCAGTATTTT. As protein: CASTPTGGSTDTQYF.

This clonotype was seen repeatedly, ten times or more. The V call is TRBV2, the J call TRBJ1-1; possible D gene TRBD1, 5 bases. Germline values: CDR1 SNHLY, CDR2 FYNNEI. V lost 4 bases and J 0 bases, leaving 6 bases between the germline ends. The CDR3 extends over 13 amino acids. The CDR3 loop reads CASSGTMNTEAFF. CDR3 DNA: TGTGCCAGCAGTGGGACAATGAACACTGAAGCTTTCTTT.

This clonotype was observed many times. The chain couples TRBV6-6 to TRBJ2-1; no clear D. V was shortened by 2 bases and J by 8 bases, with 4 bases between the two germline ends. The CDR3 is 11 amino acids. CDR1 MNHNY and CDR2 SVGAGI come from the germline V gene (reference sequence). This CDR3 is CASSYGDEQFF. CDR3 nucleotide sequence: TGTGCCAGCAGTTACGGCGATGAGCAGTTCTTC.

Many counts were recorded for this clonotype. This rearrangement joins TRBV28 to TRBJ2-7; 8 nucleotides match TRBD1. V lost 5 bases and J lost 5; bases outside the gene matches: 11. The CDR3 contains 15 residues. Germline-derived CDR1 and CDR2 are MDHEN and SYDVKM. CDR3 residues: CASSQTRGRGHEQYF. The CDR3 coding sequence is TGTGCCAGCAGTCAGACCAGGGGGCGAGGCCACGAGCAGTACTTC.

This clonotype was found many times. The chain carries TRBV29-1 and TRBJ1-1; 8 nucleotides agree with TRBD1. This CDR3 region has 14 residues. Trimming removed 4 bases from V and 4 bases from J; junction bases left unmatched: 8. Germline V lookup: CDR1 SQVTM, CDR2 ANQGSEA. The CDR3 DNA follows: TGCAGCGTTGGGCAGGGGGCCGGGGTCACTGAAGCTTTCTTT. Amino acid sequence: CSVGQGAGVTEAFF.

In its sample, this clonotype was seen many times. This sequence joins TRBV4-1 and TRBJ2-2; 10 nucleotides match TRBD2. CDR3 length equals 17 residues. The junction had 6 bases not matched to a gene; V was cut back by 3 bases and J by 2 bases. Germline CDR1 reads MGHRA; CDR2 reads YSYEKL. This CDR3 reads CASSHGLAGVNTGELFF. The CDR3 bases are TGCGCCAGCAGCCACGGGCTAGCGGGAGTAAACACCGGGGAGCTGTTTTTT.

This clonotype was observed at least ten times. This chain joins TRBV18 and TRBJ1-5; TRBD1 might be the D (5 bases). V was pared by 4 bases and J by 9 bases, with 10 bases between. There are 12 residues in the CDR3. Germline lookup yields CDR1 KGHSH and CDR2 LQKENI. Written as DNA, the CDR3 is TGTGCCAGCTCACAGGGTCAGGGGCCCCAGCATTTT. This codes for CASSQGQGPQHF.

There are many counts of this clonotype. V gene TRBV11-2 combines with J gene TRBJ2-3; 11 bases map to TRBD2. J gave up 1 base and V 3 bases, and 6 bases lay outside the gene matches. The CDR3 is 17 residues long. CDR1 SGHAT and CDR2 FQNNGV come from the germline V gene. The CDR3 DNA reads as TGTGCCAGCAGCTTCTTTCTAGCGGGAGGTGGCACAGATACGCAGTATTTT. Residues: CASSFFLAGGGTDTQYF.

This clonotype has just a few counts. A read error may account for a junction end that differs from germline. The gene calls are TRBV20-1 and TRBJ2-1; 10 nucleotides agree with TRBD2. This CDR3 contains 16 residues. Per the germline V gene, CDR1 is DFQATT and CDR2 is SNEGSKA (reference sequence). The CDR3 sequence is CSAPSSGRSSHNEQFF. The DNA of the CDR3 is TGCAGTGCCCCCTCTAGCGGGAGAAGCTCCCACAATGAGCAGTTCTTC.

The J gene is TRBJ2-1, the V gene TRBV11-2, with D perhaps given as TRBD1 or TRBD2 (5 bases each). The CDR3 totals 14 residues. Germline CDR1 reads SGHAT; CDR2 reads FQNNGV. Between the trimmed V and J ends, which lost 8 bases and 5 bases, there was a span of 16 bases. CDR3 sequence: CASAPGPDHNEQFF. CDR3 sequence (DNA): TGTGCCAGCGCCCCGGGACCAGACCACAATGAGCAGTTCTTC. Supplemented by reference TRBV11-2 and TRBJ2-1, the full variable domain reads EAGVAQSPRYKIIEKRQSVAFWCNPISGHATLYWYQQILGQGPKLLIQFQNNGVVDDSQLPKDRFSAERLKGVDSTLKIQPAKLEDSAVYLCASAPGPDHNEQFFGPGTRLTVL.